The clone carrying this T cell receptor beta chain was seen repeatedly, ten times or more. The sample originates from a study of T cells in Graves' hyperthyroidism and ophthalmopathy. RNA transcripts provided the source from which TCR beta CDR3 regions were amplified. First-round RT-PCR with HTBI primers amplified the TCR CDR3 region. One entry per CDR3 protein, called by TCRdb with MiXCR from the multiplex PCR reads. The sample gives more than 550,000 distinct CDR3 sequences, roughly a sixth of which show up once; about a sixth is in the top ten. Aged 18 to 65, the patients had hyperthyroidism that was newly diagnosed and had lasted under 2 months. Orbital computed tomography and thyroid ultrasound, together with serum TRAb and thyroxine and clinical symptoms, were used for diagnoses. Germline CDR1 reads DFQATT; CDR2 reads SNEGSKA (reference sequence). This CDR3 has 15 residues. With V trimmed by 6 bases and J by 1 base, 6 bases remained unmatched.

The sequencing sample was made of blood. The chain couples TRBV20-1 to TRBJ2-3; TRBD2 agrees at 11 bases. The sequence derives from a woman aged 45-60 years with Graves' hyperthyroidism that later progressed to Graves' ophthalmopathy. The CDR3 protein is CSAGSGGAGTDTQYF. CDR3 DNA: TGCAGTGCCGGTAGCGGGGGGGCCGGCACAGATACGCAGTATTTT.